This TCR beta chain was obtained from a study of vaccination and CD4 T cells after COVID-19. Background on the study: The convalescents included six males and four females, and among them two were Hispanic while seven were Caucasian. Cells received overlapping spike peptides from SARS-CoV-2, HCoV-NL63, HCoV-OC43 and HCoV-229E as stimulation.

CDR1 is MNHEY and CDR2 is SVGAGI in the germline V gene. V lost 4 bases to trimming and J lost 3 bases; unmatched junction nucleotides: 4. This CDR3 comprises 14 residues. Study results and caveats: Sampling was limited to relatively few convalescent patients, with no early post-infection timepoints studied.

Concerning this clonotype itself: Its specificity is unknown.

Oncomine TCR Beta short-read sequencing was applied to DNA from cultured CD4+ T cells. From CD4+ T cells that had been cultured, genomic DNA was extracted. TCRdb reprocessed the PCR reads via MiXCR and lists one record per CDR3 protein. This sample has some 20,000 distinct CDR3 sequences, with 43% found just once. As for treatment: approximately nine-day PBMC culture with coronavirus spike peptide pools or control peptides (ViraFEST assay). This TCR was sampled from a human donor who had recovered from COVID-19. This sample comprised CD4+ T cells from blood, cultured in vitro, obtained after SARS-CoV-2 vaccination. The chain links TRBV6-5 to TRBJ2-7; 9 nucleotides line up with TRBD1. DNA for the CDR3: TGTGCCAGCAGTTTAACAGGGGGCAACTACGAGCAGTACTTC. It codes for CASSLTGGNYEQYF.